The clone carrying this TCR beta chain occurred many times. Its cognate antigen is unknown. The record originates from a study of CD8+CD57+ T cells in acquired aplastic anemia. Study details: Around 3.2 ug was the average amount of DNA from sorted CD4+ and CD8+ cells. Researchers reported that healthy donors averaged roughly 10 million reads for CD4+ cells. Study conclusions and caveats: Roughly 27 sequences, all CD8+ CDR3, were shared between patients and controls. Researchers reported that CD8+ Simpson's diversity was not significantly different in patients versus controls.

TCR beta VDJ and CDR3 profiles were obtained from a genomic DNA template. TCRdb re-called the reads with MiXCR, one entry per CDR3 protein. Among about 160,000 distinct CDR3 sequences listed, around 40% were seen once. The CDR3 has 13 residues. Germline assignment: CDR1 LNHDA and CDR2 SQIVND (reference sequence). V lost 3 bases, J lost 7 bases, and 12 bases lay in between. The sample comprised sorted CD4+, CD8+, or CD8+CD57+ T cells (not recorded which) from PBMCs. This sequence was found in a human donor in good health. The V and J genes are TRBV19 and TRBJ2-5; unclear D gene. DNA of the CDR3: TGTGCCAGTAGTATTGACCCCACGGTGACCCAGTACTTC. Its protein product is CASSIDPTVTQYF.